This paragraph covers one T cell receptor (beta chain) sequence. Its specificity is unknown. The TCRbeta library was prepared with unique molecular identifiers. Via MiXCR, TCRdb re-called the PCR reads, giving one row per CDR3 protein. Of under 400,000 distinct CDR3 sequences in the sample, 23% are singletons; the top ten hold approximately 11%. The record originates from a study of T-cell reconstitution after alpha-beta-depleted transplantation in children. Notes on the study in general: Several hundred expanded graft clones reportedly were the source of alpha-beta T cells about two months after transplant.

The CDR3 loop spans 15 amino acids. Germline CDR1 is MNHEY and CDR2 is SVGAGI. V shed 1 base, J shed 0 bases, and the junction held 2 bases outside the gene matches. Sequencing used PBMCs, mostly from graft donor cells, obtained 180 days after TCRalphabeta/CD19-depleted stem cell transplant. The chain employs TRBV6-5 and TRBJ1-2; TRBD1 matches at 7 bases. The sequence was collected from a male patient younger than 18 who had a stem cell transplant for acute lymphoblastic leukemia, so the T cells may come from the graft donor. CDR3 coding DNA: TGTGCCAGCAGTTACTTTACAGGGGCTAACTATGGCTACACCTTC. It encodes CASSYFTGANYGYTF.